This T cell receptor (beta chain) came from a study of shared clonotypes between healthy human individuals. Across the study: Researchers drew samples from a couple of women and three men aged 18 to 49.

Amplification in unsorted PBMC replicate PCRs started from around 300 ng DNA, which equals 25,000 to 35,000 T cell genomes. The repertoire was sequenced with immunoSEQ multiplex PCR; TCRdb's copy has only in-frame clones and lacks some. Here the sample spans around 440,000 clones, 70% to 80% being singletons. Germline loops: CDR1 SGHRS, CDR2 YFSETQ. Between the trimmed V and J ends, which lost 0 bases and 5 bases, there was a span of 12 bases. CDR3 length: 14 residues. The chain recombines TRBV5-1 with TRBJ2-7; D is unresolved. This TCR was recovered from a middle-aged woman in good health. Some clones in this sample may be carry-over from other donors' samples. The specimen was PBMCs. Here the CDR3 DNA reads TGCGCCAGCAGCTTGGGGTCTTTGGGGAACGAGCAGTACTTC. Translation gives CASSLGSLGNEQYF.